Listed below are T cell receptor beta chains from one sample, sequenced in a study of vaccination and CD4 T cells after COVID-19. TCRdb independently ran MiXCR on the PCR reads; one entry per CDR3 protein. The sample shows 10,000 to 11,000 distinct CDR3 sequences, 20% to 25% of them seen only once. Their antigens are not known. This sample comprised CD4+ T cells from blood, cultured in vitro, obtained before SARS-CoV-2 vaccination. The source of these receptors is a human donor who received a COVID-19 vaccine. Both conserved end residues are part of each CDR3. The order of the fields is D gene, J gene, clone size, V gene, CDR3 DNA, CDR3 protein. A D gene is named only where the DNA matches it firmly. Not all rows give a size; the values are once, few, many and, for expanded clones, a class.

>NA|TRBJ2-7|NA|TRBV20-1
TGCAGTGCTAGAGGGGGGGAAGACTACGAGCAGTACTTC
CSARGGEDYEQYF
>NA|TRBJ1-4|few|TRBV30
TGTGCCTGGAGTGTACGATGGATGGCAGCAAATGAAAAACTGTTTTTT
CAWSVRWMAANEKLFF
>TRBD2|TRBJ2-1|NA|TRBV10-3
TGTGCCATCAGGGCTAGCGGGGGGGCCGCATACAATGAGCAGTTCTTC
CAIRASGGAAYNEQFF
>NA|TRBJ2-7|NA|TRBV27
TGTGCCAGCAGTCCAACCGGGACCGGCGCCTACGAGCAGTACTTC
CASSPTGTGAYEQYF
>NA|TRBJ2-7|few|TRBV11-3
TGTGCCAGCAGCTCCACCAGGGGATCCTACGAGCAGTACTTC
CASSSTRGSYEQYF
>NA|TRBJ2-3|few|TRBV7-9
TGTGCCAGCAGTTCCTATAGGGGGACTAGCACAGATACGCAGTATTTT
CASSSYRGTSTDTQYF
>NA|TRBJ2-2|few|TRBV11-3
TGTGCCAGCAGCTTAGGGCAGGCGAACACCGGGGAGCTGTTTTTT
CASSLGQANTGELFF
>NA|TRBJ1-1|NA|TRBV18
TGTGCCAGCTCACCAGGGGGGACGGACACTGAAGCTTTCTTT
CASSPGGTDTEAFF
>NA|TRBJ1-1|medium-sized|TRBV20-1
TGCAGTGCTAGACAGGGAAACACTGAAGCTTTCTTT
CSARQGNTEAFF
>NA|TRBJ2-1|few|TRBV20-1
TGCAGTGCTAGAGCACAGGCTCTGATTGCGGATGAGCAGTTCTTC
CSARAQALIADEQFF
>NA|TRBJ2-3|once|TRBV7-9
TGTGCCAGCAGCTTAGGAGGGGTTGCAGATACGCGGTATTTT
CASSLGGVADTRYF
>NA|TRBJ2-3|NA|TRBV9
TGTGCCAGCAGCGTAGGACTATCCACAGATACGCAGTATTTT
CASSVGLSTDTQYF
>NA|TRBJ1-1|NA|TRBV2
TGTGCCAGCAGCGGGCCTTTGGGGACTGAAGCTTTCTTT
CASSGPLGTEAFF
>NA|TRBJ1-2|NA|TRBV5-5
TGTGCCAGCACCCTTGCGGGCAGAGGGCTTTATGGCTACACCTTC
CASTLAGRGLYGYTF
>NA|TRBJ1-1|few|TRBV5-3
TGTGCCAGAAGCTTGAGCAAGTTGGGAGCCACTGAAGCTTTCTTT
CARSLSKLGATEAFF
>TRBD1|TRBJ1-2|NA|TRBV5-1
TGCGCCAGCAGCCTCCAGAGGGGGCGAAGCTATGGCTACACCTTC
CASSLQRGRSYGYTF
>NA|TRBJ1-1|medium-sized|TRBV30
TGTGCCTGGAGGACGGACTTCAAAATAGCTGAAGCTTTCTTT
CAWRTDFKIAEAFF
>NA|TRBJ2-2|NA|TRBV5-4
TGTGCCAGCAGCTTCGGGGGTGCCGGGGAGCTGTTTTTT
CASSFGGAGELFF
>TRBD2|TRBJ2-5|NA|TRBV5-1
TGCGCCAGCAAACAAGGACTAGCCCAAGAGACCCAGTACTTC
CASKQGLAQETQYF
>NA|TRBJ2-7|NA|TRBV3-1
TGTGCCAGCAGCCAAGTCGGGGGTCGGAGCTACGAGCAGTACTTC
CASSQVGGRSYEQYF
>TRBD2|TRBJ2-1|NA|TRBV14
TGTGCCAGCAGCCCCCGGGGACTAGCGACGGATGAGCAGTTCTTC
CASSPRGLATDEQFF
>NA|TRBJ2-5|NA|TRBV30
TGTGCCTGGAGTGTTCTCGAGACCCAGTACTTC
CAWSVLETQYF
>NA|TRBJ1-1|NA|TRBV5-1
TGCGCCAGCAGCTTGGGCTACCTGAACACTGAAGCTTTCTTT
CASSLGYLNTEAFF
>NA|TRBJ2-1|few|TRBV5-6
TGTGCCAGCAGCTTCCGCGGCAGTGCCTTGAGCAATGAGCAGTTCTTC
CASSFRGSALSNEQFF
>NA|TRBJ2-5|NA|TRBV5-4
TGTGCCAGCAGCTTAGAGGGGGCGGGGGAGACCCAGTACTTC
CASSLEGAGETQYF
>NA|TRBJ2-6|NA|TRBV21-1
TGTGCCAGCAGCTCTGCGTCGCGGACCCACACCTTAAGCTCTGGGGCCAACGTCCTGACTTTC
CASSSASRTHTLSSGANVLTF
>NA|TRBJ1-6|NA|TRBV7-6
TGTGCCAGCAACAAAGGGGGACCCAGGTTTTCACCCCTCCACTTT
CASNKGGPRFSPLHF
>TRBD1|TRBJ2-5|few|TRBV18
TGTGCCAGCTCATCCTCCAGGGGGCGTGTAGAGACCCAGTACTTC
CASSSSRGRVETQYF
>NA|TRBJ1-2|few|TRBV4-1
TGCGCCAGCAGCCAAGGGAAAGGCTACACCTTC
CASSQGKGYTF
>TRBD1|TRBJ1-5|NA|TRBV28
TGTGCCAGCAGACCGGACAGGGTGAGAAATCAGCCCCAGCATTTT
CASRPDRVRNQPQHF
>NA|TRBJ1-1|NA|TRBV11-3
TGTGCCAGCAGCTTAGGATTACGGTTAGAAGCTTTCTTT
CASSLGLRLEAFF
>TRBD2|TRBJ2-1|NA|TRBV9
TGTGCCAGCAGCGTAGAAGGTAGCGGGGGAACCTCCTACAATGAGCAGTTCTTC
CASSVEGSGGTSYNEQFF
>NA|TRBJ1-3|NA|TRBV11-3
TGTGCCAGCAGCTTAGCCGGGGCAAGAAACACCATATATTTT
CASSLAGARNTIYF
>NA|TRBJ1-2|few|TRBV24-1
TGTGCCACCAGTGATCCAGCGGGGGGGGATGGCTACACCTTC
CATSDPAGGDGYTF
>NA|TRBJ1-1|few|TRBV3-1
TGTGCCAGCAGCCAAGATCGGCGGGTTAACACTGAAGCTTTCTTT
CASSQDRRVNTEAFF
>NA|TRBJ2-6|NA|TRBV6-1
TGTGCCAGCAGCCGCACGCTCTCTGGGGCCAACGTCCTGACTTTC
CASSRTLSGANVLTF
>TRBD2|TRBJ2-3|NA|TRBV5-1
TGCGCCAGCAGCTTGGGCGGGGGTAGTGATACGCAGTATTTT
CASSLGGGSDTQYF
>NA|TRBJ2-5|NA|TRBV10-3
TGTGCCATCAGTGAGCGGCGAGAAGAGACCCAGTACTTC
CAISERREETQYF
>TRBD1|TRBJ2-3|few|TRBV5-1
TGCGCCAGCAGTCAGGTGGGACAGGGCTTCCCTAGCACAGATACGCAGTATTTT
CASSQVGQGFPSTDTQYF
>TRBD1|TRBJ1-1|NA|TRBV6-1
TGTGCCAGCACCCGAGGGACAGGGAACACTGAAGCTTTCTTT
CASTRGTGNTEAFF
>TRBD1|TRBJ1-1|few|TRBV19
TGTGCCAGTCAGTTCCGGGACAGGGGGATCTTGAACACTGAAGCTTTCTTT
CASQFRDRGILNTEAFF
>NA|TRBJ2-7|few|TRBV25-1
TGTGCCAGCAGTGGTACCACAGGATCCTACGAGCAGTACTTC
CASSGTTGSYEQYF